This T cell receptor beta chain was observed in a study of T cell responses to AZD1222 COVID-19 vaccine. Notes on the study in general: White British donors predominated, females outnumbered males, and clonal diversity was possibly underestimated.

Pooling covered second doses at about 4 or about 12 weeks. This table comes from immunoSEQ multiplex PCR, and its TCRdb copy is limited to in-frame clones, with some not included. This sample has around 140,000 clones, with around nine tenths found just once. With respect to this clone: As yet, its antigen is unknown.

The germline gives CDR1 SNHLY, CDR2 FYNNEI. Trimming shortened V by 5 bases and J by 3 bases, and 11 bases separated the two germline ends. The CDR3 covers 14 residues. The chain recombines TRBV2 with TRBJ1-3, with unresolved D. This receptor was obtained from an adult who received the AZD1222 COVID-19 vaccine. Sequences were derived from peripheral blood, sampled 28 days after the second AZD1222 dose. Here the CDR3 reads CASSSGQFGNTIYF. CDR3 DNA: TGTGCCAGCAGTTCCGGCCAGTTTGGAAACACCATATATTTT.